These 13 T cell receptor beta chains share one sample of origin, sequenced in a study of cytomegalovirus exposure and HLA in healthy donors. The primer mix had 60 Vbeta and 13 Jbeta primers. Some clones are missing from TCRdb's copy, which holds only in-frame ones; the method was immunoSEQ multiplex PCR. This table holds some 190,000 clones, 65% to 85% found once. The specimen was PBMCs. These receptor sequences come from a girl aged 5-17 years in good health and CMV-seropositive.

CDR3 sequence reads: CASSPLRQGGSTDTQYF. The CDR3 nucleotides read TGTGCCAGCAGCCCCCTGCGACAGGGGGGGAGCACAGATACGCAGTATTTT. The genes are TRBV5-5 and TRBJ2-3; 9 nucleotides line up with TRBD1. Unmatched junction bases numbered 9, after V lost 4 bases and J lost 0 bases. The germline V gene encodes CDR1 SGHKS and CDR2 YYEKEE (reference sequence). The CDR3 has 17 amino acids. The full variable domain, rest sourced from reference TRBV5-5 and TRBJ2-3, is DAGVTQSPTHLIKTRGQQVTLRCSPISGHKSVSWYQQVLGQGPQFIFQYYEKEERGRGNFPDRFSARQFPNYSSELNVNALLLGDSALYLCASSPLRQGGSTDTQYFGPGTRLTVL.

This rearrangement joins TRBV4-1 to TRBJ2-7, with D possibly TRBD2 on 5 matching bases. V lost 3 bases, J lost 0 bases, and 12 bases lay in between. This CDR3 is 15 amino acids long. In germline, CDR1 is MGHRA, CDR2 YSYEKL. The CDR3 spells CASSQPPAGSYEQYF. The CDR3 DNA reads as TGCGCCAGCAGCCAGCCTCCTGCGGGCTCCTACGAGCAGTACTTC.

This sequence joins TRBV10-1 and TRBJ1-2; D ambiguous. Trimming took off 4 bases at V and 0 bases at J, with 6 bases between the two ends. The CDR3 is made up of 13 amino acids. Germline V gene sequence: CDR1 WNHNN, CDR2 SYGVQD (reference sequence). The CDR3 DNA sequence: TGCGCCAGCAGTGCCGGGACTAACTATGGCTACACCTTC. Translating gives CASSAGTNYGYTF.

V is TRBV7-9 and J is TRBJ2-3, with a tentative D call TRBD2 (6 bases). Between the trimmed V and J ends, which lost 4 bases and 1 base, there was a span of 12 bases. Germline V gives CDR1 SEHNR, CDR2 FQNEAQ (reference sequence). This CDR3 is built from 15 residues. The CDR3 loop reads CASSWPGRGTDTQYF. Here the CDR3 DNA reads TGTGCCAGCAGCTGGCCCGGGAGAGGCACAGATACGCAGTATTTT.

The chain recombines TRBV7-3 with TRBJ2-1, with 8 bases fitting TRBD2. V dropped 8 bases and J dropped 4; count of bases not matched to a gene: 7. Germline CDR1 is SGHTA and CDR2 is FQGTGA. The CDR3 is 14 amino acids. The CDR3 reads CASAGLAGYNEQFF. CDR3 DNA sequence: TGTGCCAGCGCCGGGCTAGCGGGTTACAATGAGCAGTTCTTC.

V gene TRBV6-5 combines with J gene TRBJ2-5, with 9 bases matching TRBD1. The J call could be wrong; TRBJ2-7 is a better fit for the DNA end. CDR1 MNHEY and CDR2 SVGAGI come from the germline V gene. The length of the CDR3 is 14 residues. CDR3 DNA: TGTGCCAGCAGCCGAACAGGGGGCGATTACGAGCAGTACTTC. This sequence encodes CASSRTGGDYEQYF.

The chain employs TRBV5-4 and TRBJ2-7; the D gene is possibly TRBD2 (6 bases). CDR1 is SGHNT and CDR2 is YYREEE in the germline V gene (reference sequence). The CDR3 is made up of 15 amino acids. Between the trimmed V and J ends, which lost 3 bases and 0 bases, there was a span of 13 bases. The CDR3 nucleotides read TGTGCCAGCAGCTCCACTAGCATGGGCTCCTACGAGCAGTACTTC. Encoded protein: CASSSTSMGSYEQYF.

V gene TRBV5-4 combines with J gene TRBJ2-7; perhaps TRBD2 as D (5 bases). Deletions cut 6 bases from V and 2 bases from J, with 12 bases between. The germline gives CDR1 SGHNT, CDR2 YYREEE (reference sequence). The CDR3 runs 13 residues. CDR3 sequence: CASTRVGTYEQYF. CDR3 DNA sequence: TGTGCCAGCACGAGGGTAGGAACCTACGAGCAGTACTTC.

The rearrangement links TRBV7-8 to TRBJ1-3; a possible D gene is TRBD1 (5 bases). The V gene lost 5 bases and the J gene lost 6 bases, with 17 bases spanning the gap. Germline CDR1 and CDR2: SGHVS and FQNEAQ. This CDR3 is built from 15 residues. CDR3 residues: CASSLYGAVENTIYF. The CDR3 coding sequence is TGTGCCAGCAGCCTATATGGGGCCGTGGAAAACACCATATATTTT.

The genes are TRBV11-3 and TRBJ2-1; D is possibly TRBD1 (5 bases). V shed 5 bases and J shed 4 bases, with 21 bases lying between them. The CDR3 is 17 residues long. Germline V gives CDR1 SGHNT, CDR2 YENEEA. CDR3 protein: CASSTRTQGTNYNEQFF. The CDR3 region has the DNA TGTGCCAGCAGCACCAGGACCCAGGGAACTAATTACAATGAGCAGTTCTTC.

The chain employs TRBV5-1 and TRBJ2-5; 9 positions match TRBD2. This CDR3 is built from 16 residues. Germline trimming cut 0 bases from V and 0 bases from J; bases unmatched to any gene: 3. Germline CDR1 and CDR2: SGHRS and YFSETQ. The CDR3 loop reads CASSLGTSDYQETQYF. CDR3 DNA: TGCGCCAGCAGCTTGGGGACTAGCGACTACCAAGAGACCCAGTACTTC.

This rearrangement joins TRBV7-9 to TRBJ1-2, with 7 nucleotides matching TRBD1. V shed 3 bases, J shed 2 bases, and the junction held 15 bases outside the gene matches. The CDR3 covers 18 residues. Germline V gene sequence: CDR1 SEHNR, CDR2 FQNEAQ (reference sequence). This CDR3 reads CASSLYGYLKQGNYGYTF. Written as DNA, the CDR3 is TGTGCCAGCAGCTTGTACGGCTACCTGAAACAGGGGAACTATGGCTACACCTTC.

The chain joins TRBV9 to TRBJ2-3; perhaps TRBD2 as D (6 bases). The CDR3 runs 16 residues. Trimming stripped 2 bases from V and 2 bases from J, with 15 bases between. The germline CDR1 and CDR2 sequences are SGDLS and YYNGEE. CDR3 in amino acids: CASSVMGGPNTDTQYF. The CDR3 coding sequence is TGTGCCAGCAGCGTTATGGGGGGTCCCAACACAGATACGCAGTATTTT. The full variable domain, with the rest looked up from reference TRBV9 and TRBJ2-3, is DSGVTQTPKHLITATGQRVTLRCSPRSGDLSVYWYQQSLDQGLQFLIQYYNGEERAKGNILERFSAQQFPDLHSELNLSSLELGDSALYFCASSVMGGPNTDTQYFGPGTRLTVL.